Shown below are 10 T cell receptor beta chains from a single sample sequenced in a study of T-cell reconstitution after alpha-beta-depleted transplantation in children. Unique molecular identifiers were built into the TCRbeta library. Each CDR3 protein gets one entry after TCRdb re-called the PCR reads with MiXCR. The table shows about 500,000 distinct CDR3 sequences, with around 10% occurring only once. The material was PBMCs, mostly from graft donor cells, obtained 180 days after TCRalphabeta/CD19-depleted stem cell transplant. These receptors were obtained from a female patient aged 2-15 years who had a stem cell transplant for aplastic anemia, so the T cells may come from the graft donor.

This clonotype showed up just a few times. The rearrangement links TRBV14 to TRBJ2-3, with D hard to call. Trimming cost V 4 bases and J 1 base, with 9 bases left between them. This CDR3 is 14 amino acids long. CDR1 and CDR2 (germline): SGHDN, FVKESK. CDR3: CASSPHAGTDTQYF. Written as DNA, the CDR3 is TGTGCCAGCAGCCCTCACGCGGGCACAGATACGCAGTATTTT. The complete variable domain, with remaining parts taken from reference TRBV14 and TRBJ2-3, reads EAGVTQFPSHSVIEKGQTVTLRCDPISGHDNLYWYRRVMGKEIKFLLHFVKESKQDESGMPNNRFLAERTGGTYSTLKVQPAELEDSGVYFCASSPHAGTDTQYFGPGTRLTVL.

This clonotype was seen a handful of times. The V and J genes are TRBV20-1 and TRBJ2-3, with 8 bases lining up with TRBD2. CDR1 is DFQATT and CDR2 is SNEGSKA in the germline V gene (reference sequence). V was clipped by 4 bases and J by 2 bases; unmatched bases: 2. The CDR3 loop spans 13 amino acids. The CDR3 here is CSAKRGYTDTQYF. CDR3 nucleotides: TGCAGTGCTAAGCGGGGGTACACAGATACGCAGTATTTT.

This clonotype was seen at least ten times. This rearrangement joins TRBV12-3 or TRBV12-4 to TRBJ2-1, with 8 bases fitting TRBD2. This CDR3 contains 15 residues. V was clipped by 6 bases and J by 8 bases; unmatched bases: 12. This CDR3 reads CASSFSGTSFHEQFF. The CDR3 DNA follows: TGTGCCAGCAGCTTTTCCGGGACTAGTTTCCATGAGCAGTTCTTC.

This clonotype was recorded many times. The rearrangement joins TRBV29-1 to TRBJ1-1, with 9 bases fitting TRBD1. Germline V gene data show CDR1 as SQVTM and CDR2 as ANQGSEA. Trimming at V came to 6 bases and at J to 0 bases, leaving 11 bases not matched to a gene. The CDR3 length is 16 residues. The CDR3 region is CSVLDRGIVVNTEAFF. CDR3 nucleotide sequence: TGCAGCGTCCTCGACAGGGGGATAGTCGTGAACACTGAAGCTTTCTTT.

The chain employs TRBV29-1 and TRBJ1-4, with D unclear. This CDR3 spans 13 amino acids. The V end was cut by 7 bases, the J end by 4 bases, with 13 bases between. Germline V gives CDR1 SQVTM, CDR2 ANQGSEA. The CDR3 is CSARASLNEKLFF. Written as DNA, the CDR3 is TGCAGCGCCCGGGCCAGCCTTAATGAAAAACTGTTTTTT.

The V call is TRBV24-1, the J call TRBJ2-5; D remains ambiguous. This CDR3 region has 12 residues. Trimming took off 4 bases at V and 4 bases at J, with 6 bases between the two ends. Germline CDR1 and CDR2: KGHDR and SFDVKD. Written as DNA, the CDR3 is TGTGCCACCAGTGACCAGAGAGAGACCCAGTACTTC. Translating it yields CATSDQRETQYF.

This clonotype appeared a few times. The V gene is TRBV5-1, the J gene TRBJ2-5; D possibly corresponds to TRBD2 (5 bases). The V end was cut by 3 bases, the J end by 10 bases, with 13 bases between. The germline CDR1 and CDR2 sequences are SGHRS and YFSETQ. This CDR3 contains 12 residues. CDR3 residues: CASSYDTGIQYF. The CDR3 bases are TGCGCCAGCAGCTATGACACCGGGATCCAGTACTTC.

This clonotype came up a few times. The J gene is TRBJ1-2, the V gene TRBV5-1, with D hard to call. V was cut by 0 bases and J by 9 bases, with 15 bases left in between. The CDR3 sequence is 14 residues long. The germline gives CDR1 SGHRS, CDR2 YFSETQ. DNA for the CDR3: TGCGCCAGCAGCTTGGCCGAGGTCCGGTCCAGCTACACCTTC. Translation: CASSLAEVRSSYTF.

Concerning this clonotype itself: A much larger clonotype is one base distant, so this may be a read error. The chain recombines TRBV6-2 or TRBV6-3 with TRBJ2-1, with 9 positions matching TRBD1. V gave up 7 bases and J gave up 2 bases; unmatched junction bases: 6. Germline V gives CDR1 MNHEY, CDR2 SVGEGT. The CDR3 covers 15 residues. CDR3 amino acids: CASNIWDRAYNEQFF. In DNA, the CDR3 is TGTGCCAGCAATATCTGGGACAGGGCCTACAATGAGCAGTTCTTC.

This chain links TRBV29-1 with TRBJ2-5, with D maybe TRBD1 (6 bases). Germline V lookup: CDR1 SQVTM, CDR2 ANQGSEA. V gave up 5 bases and J gave up 4 bases, with 11 bases separating them. The CDR3 is made up of 12 amino acids. DNA for the CDR3: TGCAGCGTTTTCTGGGGGCCAGAGACCCAGTACTTC. It translates to CSVFWGPETQYF.